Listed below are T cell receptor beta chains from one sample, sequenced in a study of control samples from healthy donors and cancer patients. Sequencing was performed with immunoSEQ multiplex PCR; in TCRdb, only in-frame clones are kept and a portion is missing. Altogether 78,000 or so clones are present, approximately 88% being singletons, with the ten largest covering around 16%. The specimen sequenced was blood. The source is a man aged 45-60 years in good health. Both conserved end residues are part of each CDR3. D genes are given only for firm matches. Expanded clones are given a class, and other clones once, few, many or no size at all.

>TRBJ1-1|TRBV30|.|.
TGTGCCTGGAGTGTGTTGTGGGACACGGGGAACACTGAAGCTTTCTTT
CAWSVLWDTGNTEAFF
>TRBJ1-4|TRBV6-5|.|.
TGTGCCAGCACCCGCACTGGGGGGGCTAATGAAAAACTGTTTTTT
CASTRTGGANEKLFF
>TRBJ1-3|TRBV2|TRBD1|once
TGTGCCAGCATCGAAACGACAGGGTTTGCTGGAAACACCATATATTTT
CASIETTGFAGNTIYF
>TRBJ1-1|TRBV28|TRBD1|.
TGTGCCAGCAGTTCCCCCGGGACAGAGACCACTGAAGCTTTCTTT
CASSSPGTETTEAFF
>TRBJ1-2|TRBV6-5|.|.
TGTGCCAGCAGATATGGACAGACCGATGGCTACACCTTC
CASRYGQTDGYTF
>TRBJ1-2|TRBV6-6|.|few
TGTGCCAGCAGTTACTCCGGACCTCCGGAGGGCTACACCTTC
CASSYSGPPEGYTF
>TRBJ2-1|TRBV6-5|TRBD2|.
TGTGCCAGCGGGGGGGAGTTCTCCTACAATGAGCAGTTCTTC
CASGGEFSYNEQFF
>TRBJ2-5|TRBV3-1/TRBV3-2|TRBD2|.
TGTGCCAGCAGCCAAGAGGGGCTAGCGGGCCCCAGGGCGGAGACCCAGTACTTC
CASSQEGLAGPRAETQYF
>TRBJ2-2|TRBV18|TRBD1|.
TGTGCCAGCTCACCACAGGGACAGGGTTTGACCGGGGAGCTGTTTTTT
CASSPQGQGLTGELFF
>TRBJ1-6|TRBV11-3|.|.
TGTGCCAGCAGCTTAGATCACTTCGATGGTTCACCCCTCCACTTT
CASSLDHFDGSPLHF
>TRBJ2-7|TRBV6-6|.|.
TGTGCCAGCAGTTATGACCCGCCCGCCGAGCAGTACTTC
CASSYDPPAEQYF
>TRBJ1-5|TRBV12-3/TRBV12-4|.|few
TGTGCCAGCAGTTTAGCGGAGGGGCAGCCCCAGCATTTT
CASSLAEGQPQHF
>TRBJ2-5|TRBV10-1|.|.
TGCGCCAGCAGTGAGGGCCCAGCGAAGGAAGAGACCCAGTACTTC
CASSEGPAKEETQYF
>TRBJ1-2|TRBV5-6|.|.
TGTGCCAGCAGCTCCTCTATCGGGGGCTACACCTTC
CASSSSIGGYTF
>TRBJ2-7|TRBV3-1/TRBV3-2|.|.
TGTGCCAGCAGCCACAGGACAAACTCCTACGAGCAGTACTTC
CASSHRTNSYEQYF
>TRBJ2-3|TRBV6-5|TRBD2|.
TGTGCCAGCAGTTACAAAAGCGGGAGTGTCACAGATACGCAGTATTTT
CASSYKSGSVTDTQYF